This record looks at one TCR beta chain sequence and its context. Its specificity is not known. This sample was included in a study of T cell responses to AZD1222 COVID-19 vaccine. The study pooled second doses at about 4 or about 12 weeks. Germline V gene data show CDR1 as MDHEN and CDR2 as SYDVKM. V lost 10 bases and J 11 bases, leaving 17 bases between the germline ends. The CDR3 contains 11 residues. Findings and limits, study-wide: In a largely white British group with more females than males, clonal diversity was possibly underestimated. Vaccine-related CD4 TCRs covered spike, predominating at 160-218 and 743-854. Increased Spike-specific TCR breadth and depth were observed after two AZD1222 doses.

Profiled with immunoSEQ multiplex PCR; TCRdb holds only in-frame clones, not every one. The data hold over 150,000 clones, with approximately 93% observed a single time. The V gene is TRBV28, the J gene TRBJ1-1; D may be TRBD1 (5 bases). This TCR was recovered from an adult who received the AZD1222 COVID-19 vaccine. The source material was peripheral blood, sampled 28 days after the second AZD1222 dose. The CDR3, as DNA: TGTGCCACGTCCTCAGGGAGGCAGGCTTTCTTT. Protein product: CATSSGRQAFF.